Described below is a single T cell receptor beta chain sequence and its context. The target antigen is unknown. This sample was included in a study of chemoradiotherapy in HPV16-positive cancers. General observations from the study: Functional assays defining HPV-specific T cells used only two HPV16-positive patients.

The repertoire was sequenced with immunoSEQ multiplex PCR; TCRdb's copy has only in-frame clones and lacks some. The sample has roughly 7,600 clones; 71% are singletons. The CDR3 is made up of 15 amino acids. Looked up from germline, CDR1 is SGHAT and CDR2 is FQNNGV. The V gene lost 5 bases and the J gene lost 4 bases, with 14 bases spanning the gap. The chain recombines TRBV11-2 with TRBJ2-2; D might be TRBD2 (7 bases). This TCR was recovered from a human donor with HPV-associated anogenital cancer. Sequenced here: tumor tissue, sampled from a patient who underwent chemoradiotherapy. The CDR3 reads CASSRTGGSTGELFF. The DNA of the CDR3 is TGTGCCAGCAGCCGAACGGGGGGCAGCACCGGGGAGCTGTTTTTT.